This T cell receptor (beta chain) emerged from a study of shared T cell receptors in the human thymus (dated by TCRdb to the early 2020s). For the study in its entirety: The study examined how self-reactive, shared T-cell receptor alpha chains are generated in the human thymus.

Library prep was done by the immunoSEQ multiplex PCR assay. The table comes from immuneACCESS by way of TCRdb, which keeps in-frame sequences with V and J called. Part of the clones is missing from these tables; in studies checked, under half for an unresolved V gene and the rest for unknown reasons. The sample data list some 700,000 clones, and approximately 90% of these were observed just once. Clones ranked in the top ten supply about 0.01% of the sample. For this clone: There is no known antigen for this receptor. No qualities accompany the bases; no much larger clone lies one base away.

Reading from cysteine to phenylalanine, the CDR3 counts 16 amino acids. Only the CDR3 region is kept as DNA, spanning 48 bases read in frame from base 1. Per the germline V gene, SGHVT is the CDR1 and SQSDAQ is the CDR2. The V end loses 5 bases and the J end loses 5 bases, and a stretch of 21 bases separates them. These data also featured in a second study, about human thymus T cells. The second study's authors report: Donors were immunologically healthy infants undergoing open corrective cardiac surgery for congenital heart defects in Finland. Thymus tissue was collected as surgical resects that were removed during corrective cardiac surgery. Both the thymic and the peripheral blood repertoires appeared to show biased V and J gene segment usage. Highly overlapping thymic TCR repertoires among unrelated individuals were reported in the related research. TCR alpha and beta repertoires from under 10 infant thymus samples and four related peripheral blood samples were characterized in the study. Donor ages ranging from roughly 6 to 244 days were recorded, and about six male and a couple of female infants were included in the cohort. Thymocytes were released mechanically from tissue and stored at -70 °C as pellets of about 8.5-31 million cells. A QIAsymphony instrument was used to extract genomic DNA from the frozen cell pellets. TCRB and TCRAD loci were amplified from a standardized quantity of quality-controlled genomic DNA using the immunoSEQ multiplex PCR assay. The V(D)J region was spanned by amplicons of a length sufficient to cover the CDR3 and to identify V and J genes. The amplicons were sequenced on an Illumina platform via the commercial immunoSEQ service. Corrections for primer bias and sequencing errors followed previously described methods, while TCRAD and TCRB definitions were based on the IMGT database. Repertoires were analysed with immunoSEQ Analyzer 3.0 and VDJTools, covering basic statistics, V/J segment usage, diversity estimates, rarefaction and pairwise overlap. Diversity was estimated using the Chao1, ChaoE, Efron-Thisted, Shannon and inverse Simpson indices, and was also estimated on datasets down-sampled to the size of the smallest sample. Repertoire overlap was determined by strict matching of CDR3 nucleotide sequence, V gene and J gene, and Jaccard-based multidimensional scaling clustering was applied. On average, thymus samples gave roughly 740,000 unique TCRB clonotypes, whereas blood samples gave 75,000 to 95,000.

The clonotype was recovered from a boy younger than two with a congenital heart defect. Donor details come from another sample of the same person, matched by shared clones. The sequence links TRBV7-4 to TRBJ1-1; tentative D gene TRBD1, with 5 bases matching. Sequencing was done on a sample of thymocytes. The CDR3 protein is CASSPERRGVRTEAFF. The nucleotides read TGTGCCAGCAGCCCGGAGAGACGGGGGGTACGTACTGAAGCTTTCTTT.